Each of the 23 T cell receptor beta chains below was sequenced from the same sample in a study. TCRdb passed the RT-PCR reads through MiXCR, listing each CDR3 protein once. The sample has about 680,000 distinct CDR3 sequences; 12% to 15% are singletons. The specimen was memory CD4+ T cells from blood. The receptors derive from a female donor in good health, serving as a healthy control.

This clonotype was found a few times. The rearrangement uses TRBV5-1 and TRBJ2-7; 9 bases map to TRBD1. From germline, CDR1 is SGHRS and CDR2 YFSETQ. J gave up 5 bases and V 6 bases, and 6 bases lay outside the gene matches. CDR3 length: 13 amino acids. CDR3 amino acids: CASNLGQGDEQYF. For the CDR3, the DNA is TGCGCCAGCAACCTGGGACAGGGAGACGAGCAGTACTTC.

This clonotype was counted only a few times. V gene TRBV10-3 combines with J gene TRBJ2-1; a possible D gene is TRBD2 (5 bases). Germline V gene data show CDR1 as ENHRY and CDR2 as SYGVKD. V was shortened by 3 bases and J by 3 bases, with 12 bases between the two germline ends. This CDR3 comprises 15 residues. In DNA, the CDR3 is TGTGCCATCAGTGATGGGGAGAGGTACTACAATGAGCAGTTCTTC. Protein: CAISDGERYYNEQFF.

A word on this clonotype: One end of the junction fails to match germline, which may point to a read error. V and J are TRBV6-5 and TRBJ2-3, with D perhaps TRBD2 (5 bases). The CDR3 runs to 15 residues. CDR1 is MNHEY and CDR2 is SVGAGI in the germline V gene. CDR3 nucleotides: TGTGCCAGCAGTTACAGCCTACCTAGCACAGAAACGCAGTATTTT. This translates into CASSYSLPSTETQYF.

V usage is TRBV24-1 and J usage is TRBJ2-7, with TRBD1 as a possible D gene (6 bases). CDR3 size: 14 residues. The germline CDR1 and CDR2 sequences are KGHDR and SFDVKD. Trimming shortened V by 7 bases and J by 3 bases, and 15 bases separated the two germline ends. The CDR3 loop reads CATRLFWDNYEQYF. CDR3 nucleotide sequence: TGTGCCACCAGGTTGTTTTGGGACAACTACGAGCAGTACTTC.

The J gene is TRBJ2-4, the V gene TRBV9; no clear D. V was cut by 7 bases and J by 5 bases, with 10 bases left in between. Germline CDR1 is SGDLS and CDR2 is YYNGEE. The CDR3 extends over 12 amino acids. Here the CDR3 DNA reads TGTGCCAGCGGTTCTAGGGAAAACATTCAGTACTTC. Translated: CASGSRENIQYF.

This chain uses TRBV6-2 or TRBV6-3 with TRBJ2-7; TRBD2 matches at 10 bases. The V and J ends lost 2 bases and 4 bases, in that order; junction bases with no gene match: 8. This CDR3 region has 16 residues. The germline V gene encodes CDR1 MNHEY and CDR2 SVGEGT. The CDR3 region is CASSYGPSGRRYEQYF. The CDR3 region has the DNA TGTGCCAGCAGTTACGGGCCTAGCGGGAGACGGTACGAGCAGTACTTC.

This clonotype was observed many times. The chain uses TRBV20-1 and TRBJ1-1; possibly TRBD1 for D (5 bases). The CDR3 has 13 amino acids. V lost 2 bases, J lost 1 base, and 8 bases lay in between. CDR1 DFQATT and CDR2 SNEGSKA come from the germline V gene (reference sequence). The CDR3 DNA sequence: TGCAGTGCTAGACCCAGGGCGAACACTGAAGCTTTCTTT. Protein product: CSARPRANTEAFF.

This clonotype appeared a few times. The chain links TRBV5-4 to TRBJ2-2, with D possibly matching TRBD2 (5 bases). The CDR3 length is 15 residues. CDR1 and CDR2 (germline): SGHNT, YYREEE (reference sequence). V was pared by 0 bases and J by 4 bases, with 10 bases between. The CDR3 region has the DNA TGTGCCAGCAGCTTGGACCCGGGGTCCACCGGGGAGCTGTTTTTT. Its translation is CASSLDPGSTGELFF.

This clonotype occurred a few times. The rearrangement uses TRBV12-3 or TRBV12-4 and TRBJ2-1; TRBD2 aligns across 7 bases. This CDR3 comprises 12 residues. V was clipped by 8 bases and J by 8 bases; unmatched bases: 6. The CDR3 DNA follows: TGTGCCAGCCGCCTAGCGGACTATGAGCAGTTCTTC. Amino acids: CASRLADYEQFF.

This clonotype has more than one count but fewer than ten. The chain couples TRBV30 to TRBJ2-1, with D uncertain. The CDR3 sequence is 11 residues long. The V end was cut by 2 bases, the J end by 12 bases, with 11 bases between. Germline CDR1 GTSNPN, CDR2 SVGIG (reference sequence). Here the CDR3 reads CAWSRTLSQFF. The DNA for the CDR3 is TGTGCCTGGAGTCGTACCCTCTCGCAGTTCTTC.

This clonotype has a count of ten or more. The rearrangement joins TRBV5-5 to TRBJ1-4; 11 bases map to TRBD1. Unmatched junction bases numbered 8, after V lost 4 bases and J lost 6 bases. CDR3 size: 16 residues. CDR1 is SGHKS and CDR2 is YYEKEE in the germline V gene (reference sequence). The CDR3 reads CASSPIADRGHEKLFF. DNA for the CDR3: TGTGCCAGCAGCCCTATCGCGGACAGGGGGCATGAAAAACTGTTTTTT.

The V call is TRBV7-6, the J call TRBJ2-5; TRBD1 agrees at 11 bases. The CDR3 runs to 16 residues. The V and J ends lost 4 bases and 4 bases, in that order; junction bases with no gene match: 8. CDR1 is SGHVS and CDR2 is FNYEAQ in the germline V gene. Written as DNA, the CDR3 is TGTGCCAGCAGCTCCAGGACAGGGGGCGGGGGAGAGACCCAGTACTTC. It encodes CASSSRTGGGGETQYF.

V usage is TRBV7-9 and J usage is TRBJ2-1; 14 bases align to TRBD2. CDR1 SEHNR and CDR2 FQNEAQ come from the germline V gene (reference sequence). CDR3 size: 17 residues. After removal of 5 bases from V and 3 bases from J, the junction contained 6 bases not matched to a gene. In DNA form, the CDR3 reads TGTGCCAGCAGCGCCGGACTAGCGGGAGGCTACTACAATGAGCAGTTCTTC. Amino acid sequence: CASSAGLAGGYYNEQFF.

This clonotype occurred many times. The chain employs TRBV29-1 and TRBJ1-2, with 7 bases fitting TRBD1. Germline CDR1 SQVTM, CDR2 ANQGSEA. V trimming: 6 bases; J trimming: 2 bases; junction bases outside the gene matches: 9. CDR3 size: 14 residues. The CDR3 DNA reads as TGCAGCGTGCAAACCGGGACAGCGAACTATGGCTACACCTTC. Its translation is CSVQTGTANYGYTF.

This clonotype has just a few counts. CDR3 region: CASSFHERDQPQHF. The CDR3 DNA reads as TGTGCCAGCAGTTTTCACGAGCGGGATCAGCCCCAGCATTTT. J is TRBJ1-5 and V is TRBV27; D uncertain. The CDR3 has 14 amino acids. The V and J ends lost 3 bases and 5 bases respectively, with 11 bases between them. Per germline, CDR1 MNHEY and CDR2 SMNVEV (reference sequence).

This clonotype was counted between two and nine times. This chain joins TRBV7-6 and TRBJ2-2, with 7 nucleotides matching TRBD2. CDR3 length: 16 residues. Unmatched junction bases numbered 4, after V lost 2 bases and J lost 1 base. Germline assignment: CDR1 SGHVS and CDR2 FNYEAQ. CDR3: CASSLRGRGNTGELFF. CDR3 nucleotides: TGTGCCAGCAGCTTACGTGGGAGGGGGAACACCGGGGAGCTGTTTTTT.

In its sample, this clonotype was seen a few times. The rearrangement joins TRBV5-1 to TRBJ1-4; D possibly corresponds to TRBD1 (5 bases). V was trimmed by 4 bases and J by 2 bases, leaving 9 bases between them. This CDR3 is built from 14 residues. Germline assignment: CDR1 SGHRS and CDR2 YFSETQ. The DNA of the CDR3 is TGCGCCAGCAGCGAGACAGTGACTAATGAAAAACTGTTTTTT. Protein product: CASSETVTNEKLFF. Based on the CDR3 plus reference TRBV5-1 and TRBJ1-4, the full variable domain is KAGVTQTPRYLIKTRGQQVTLSCSPISGHRSVSWYQQTPGQGLQFLFEYFSETQRNKGNFPGRFSGRQFSNSRSEMNVSTLELGDSALYLCASSETVTNEKLFFGSGTQLSVL.

The gene calls are TRBV5-1 and TRBJ1-3; D may be TRBD1 (5 bases). Trimming removed 1 base at V and 4 bases at J, with 15 bases between. The CDR3 has 16 amino acids. Germline CDR1 SGHRS, CDR2 YFSETQ. DNA of the CDR3: TGCGCCAGCAGCTTGATTGGGGACTTAGCGGGAAACACCATATATTTT. Protein product: CASSLIGDLAGNTIYF. Based on the CDR3 plus reference TRBV5-1 and TRBJ1-3, the full variable domain is KAGVTQTPRYLIKTRGQQVTLSCSPISGHRSVSWYQQTPGQGLQFLFEYFSETQRNKGNFPGRFSGRQFSNSRSEMNVSTLELGDSALYLCASSLIGDLAGNTIYFGEGSWLTVV.

The table lists this clonotype with many counts. The J gene is TRBJ1-5, the V gene TRBV7-2, with 12 bases matching TRBD1. V was clipped by 6 bases and J by 5 bases; unmatched bases: 5. The germline gives CDR1 SGHTA, CDR2 FQGNSA. This CDR3 is built from 15 residues. The CDR3 reads CASRTGTGGDQPQHF. The CDR3 DNA reads as TGTGCCAGCAGGACCGGGACAGGGGGCGATCAGCCCCAGCATTTT.

This clonotype has at least ten counts. The chain links TRBV4-2 to TRBJ1-4, with a tentative D call TRBD1 (5 bases). Germline V lookup: CDR1 LGHNA, CDR2 YNFKEQ. Trimming left V 1 base short and J 4 bases short, with 13 bases between. There are 16 residues in the CDR3. The CDR3 loop is CASSQGPRDGNEKLFF. The CDR3 nucleotides are TGTGCCAGCAGCCAAGGGCCCCGGGACGGTAATGAAAAACTGTTTTTT.

The rearrangement joins TRBV20-1 to TRBJ1-5; D uncertain. CDR1 and CDR2 (germline): DFQATT, SNEGSKA (reference sequence). This CDR3 comprises 13 residues. Deletions cut 1 base from V and 7 bases from J, with 11 bases between. As DNA, the CDR3 is TGCAGTGCTAGAGCTCAGGACGTACAGCCCCAGCATTTT. Translation gives CSARAQDVQPQHF.

This clonotype was counted ten times or more. The chain recombines TRBV4-3 with TRBJ1-6; 9 positions agree with TRBD1. The CDR3 consists of 17 residues. Germline trimming cut 2 bases from V and 10 bases from J; bases unmatched to any gene: 12. Germline CDR1 LGHNA, CDR2 YSLEER. The CDR3 DNA follows: TGCGCCAGCAGCCAATTTATGGGCGGGACAGGGATATCACCCCTCCACTTT. Its translation is CASSQFMGGTGISPLHF.

The rearrangement joins TRBV20-1 to TRBJ1-6, with a weak D call TRBD1 (5 bases). CDR3 length equals 15 residues. V was trimmed by 6 bases and J by 0 bases, leaving 12 bases between them. The germline CDR1 and CDR2 sequences are DFQATT and SNEGSKA (reference sequence). The CDR3 bases are TGCAGTGCGCAGGGCGGGGGCTCCTATAATTCACCCCTCCACTTT. This encodes CSAQGGGSYNSPLHF.